The sequence of this T cell receptor (beta chain) was determined in a study of spatial heterogeneity in lung cancer (dated by TCRdb to about 2019). Regarding the research as a whole: The donors were more than 60 patients from the lung TRACERx cohort who had early-stage, untreated non-small cell lung cancer. Follow-up PBMC samples were sequenced whenever available, and the median time to follow-up was roughly two years after resection. More beta-chain than alpha-chain transcripts were consistently detected, likely reflecting higher beta-chain transcript abundance. In the raw uncorrected reads, each unique combination of TCR and UMI appeared more than ten times on average. In non-small cell lung cancer, the study quantitatively compared TCR alpha and beta repertoires across several tumor regions, matched nontumor lung, and blood. Nonsynonymous mutation counts, determined by whole-exome sequencing of tumor tissue, were related to TCR repertoire features. At surgery, both alpha and beta chains were TCR-sequenced in over 200 tumor regions, fewer than 85 matched nontumor lung samples and 56 PBMC samples.

What the time point label conveys for this sample: blood at routine non-recurrence follow-up after resection. For TCR sequencing, whole RNA was extracted from tumor and nontumor lung tissue, or from cryopreserved PBMC samples, and no cell sorting was done. Only patients for whom sufficient RNA was available from at least two tumor regions were selected for TCR sequencing. Broader findings and caveats from the paper: Only roughly 15 patients were included in the comparisons of baseline and follow-up blood repertoires. Ubiquitous expanded tumor TCRs were found in blood more often at tumor resection than at routine follow-up. Additional single-cell paired TCR alpha and beta sequencing was considered necessary to confirm, at a functional level, the hypothesis that regional TCRs recognize regional mutations.

The library was made by 5' RACE. Data came from a NextSeq 500. In the TCR library protocol, a unique molecular identifier was attached to each TCR cDNA molecule so that PCR and sequencing errors could be corrected. The study's processing was this. Decombinator tools were used for TCR identification, UMI-based error correction and CDR3 extraction. Expanded TCRs were defined as those above a frequency of 2 per 1,000, corresponding to the top 1% of the tumor frequency distribution. Renyi diversity was calculated using the R vegan package after each repertoire was subsampled 100 times to 5,000 TCRs. CDR3 similarity networks were constructed using string-kernel similarity of amino acid triplets, with links drawn between CDR3s whose pairwise similarity was above 0.82. The public reads were quality trimmed at Q25 with fastp and then assembled into clones with MiXCR by TCRdb, keeping productive beta chains. Rows are combined by CDR3 protein, so each entry shows the most common genes and DNA. In this record, the V and J calls reflect TCRdb's handling and not the investigators' own analysis. This sample is represented by around 45,000 distinct CDR3 sequences; about 22% of them were singletons. Approximately 7.2% of the sample belongs to the ten largest clones.

A note on this clonotype: Its recognized antigen is unknown. No base qualities exist here, and no much larger clone lies one base off it.

Measured from the cysteine to the phenylalanine, the CDR3 is 12 residues long. Just the 36-base CDR3 DNA is kept, in frame starting at base 1. For CDR1 and CDR2, the germline V gene (reference sequence) lists LNHDA and SQIVND. V is shortened by 2 bases, J by 9 bases, and the region joining them spans 8 bases. Here the sequenced sample was PBMCs, taken at follow-up. The chain is made from TRBV19 and TRBJ1-5, with the D gene too uncertain to name. The receptor comes from a female donor with early-stage non-small cell lung cancer. The CDR3: CASSIIRGPQHF. The DNA sequence follows: TGTGCCAGTAGTATAATCCGTGGGCCCCAGCATTTT. Reference TRBV19 and TRBJ1-5 proteins supply the regions before and after the CDR3; the full variable domain is: DGGITQSPKYLFRKEGQNVTLSCEQNLNHDAMYWYRQDPGQGLRLIYYSQIVNDFQKGDIAEGYSVSREKKESFPLTVTSAQKNPTAFYLCASSIIRGPQHFGDGTRLSIL.